Listed below are T cell receptor beta chains from one sample, sequenced in a study of blood T cell repertoires in COVID-19. Measured with immunoSEQ multiplex PCR; TCRdb has only the in-frame clones, and not every one. The sample includes some 330,000 clones, around 83% seen only once; the top ten take 5.1%. The specimen was PBMCs or T cells enriched from blood (not recorded which). The receptors originated from a woman in her forties or fifties who had recovered from COVID-19. Both conserved end residues are part of each CDR3. The D gene is left open where the match is weak. For some rows the clone size is stated as once, few or many, or as a class when expanded; others skip it.

v_call	j_call	clone_size	d_call	cdr3_nt	cdr3_aa
TRBV6-5	TRBJ1-5	-	-	TGTGCCAGCAGCGGGGAGAGGCAGCCCCAGCATTTT	CASSGERQPQHF
TRBV7-2	TRBJ1-6	-	TRBD1	TGTGCCAGCAGCTTAGCCCCTCCGGGACAGGGGATTTCACCCCTCCACTTT	CASSLAPPGQGISPLHF
TRBV6-5	TRBJ1-6	-	-	TGTGCCAGCAATTTTCTGGGGAGTAATTCACCCCTCCACTTT	CASNFLGSNSPLHF
TRBV6-4	TRBJ1-4	-	TRBD1	TGTGCCAGTACTGACAGGGGCTGGTCTAATGAAAAACTGTTTTTT	CASTDRGWSNEKLFF
TRBV4-1	TRBJ1-4	-	TRBD1	TGCGCCAGCAGCCAAGAGGTTTGGGGACAGTCTAATGAAAAACTGTTTTTT	CASSQEVWGQSNEKLFF
TRBV29-1	TRBJ2-7	-	TRBD2	TGCAGCGTTTCCCTCGGGGCGGGGGGTACCTACGAGCAGTACTTC	CSVSLGAGGTYEQYF
TRBV5-1	TRBJ1-4	-	-	TGCGCCAGCTCAGCCGGGAATGAAAAACTGTTTTTT	CASSAGNEKLFF
TRBV27	TRBJ2-7	-	TRBD1	TGTGCCAGCAGTTCCAGACCGACAGGGATAGGCGAGCAGTACTTC	CASSSRPTGIGEQYF
TRBV5-1	TRBJ2-7	-	-	TGCGCCAGCAGCTTGGGGGCGGCGGACTTCTCCTACGAGCAGTACTTC	CASSLGAADFSYEQYF
TRBV30	TRBJ2-1	-	TRBD2	TGTGCCTGGAGGGGACTAGCGGGAGTCAATGAGCAGTTCTTC	CAWRGLAGVNEQFF
TRBV7-3	TRBJ1-1	-	-	TGTGCCAGCAGAATCACGGACAGCTCTGAAGCTTTCTTT	CASRITDSSEAFF
TRBV5-1	TRBJ1-2	-	-	TGCGCCAGCAGCGCACCACGGGAGAAGATTGACTATGGCTACACCTTC	CASSAPREKIDYGYTF
TRBV27	TRBJ2-4	-	-	TGTGCCAGCAGTCCGAGTGGGGAGGCGGGAAACATTCAGTACTTC	CASSPSGEAGNIQYF
TRBV2	TRBJ2-7	-	TRBD2	TGTGCCAGTGTTCGGGAGGGCTACGAGCAGTACTTC	CASVREGYEQYF
TRBV7-8	TRBJ2-5	-	-	TGTGCCAGCAGCGGGGGAGGAGGGCAAGAGACCCAGTACTTC	CASSGGGGQETQYF
TRBV4-1	TRBJ2-3	once	-	TGCGCCAGCAGCCAAGTAGCGATGACTAGCACAGATACGCAGTATTTT	CASSQVAMTSTDTQYF
TRBV5-5	TRBJ2-3	-	TRBD2	TGTGCCAGCAGCTTTGGACTAGCGGGGCTCTTGCAGTATTTT	CASSFGLAGLLQYF
TRBV9	TRBJ2-3	-	TRBD1	TGTGCCAGCAGCGGCGGGACAGGCGATACGCAGTATTTT	CASSGGTGDTQYF
TRBV30	TRBJ1-1	-	-	TGTGCCTGGACGTATGAGGTGAACACTGAAGCTTTCTTT	CAWTYEVNTEAFF
TRBV6-2/TRBV6-3	TRBJ1-5	-	TRBD1	TGTGCCAGCAGCTCGCCAGGGGGCGGAGGCAATCAGCCCCAGCATTTT	CASSSPGGGGNQPQHF
TRBV9	TRBJ2-7	-	-	TGTGCCAGCAGCCTTAGGCCCGGGACGGGGACACCTTCCCTGGAGCAGTACTTC	CASSLRPGTGTPSLEQYF
TRBV18	TRBJ2-1	once	-	TGTGCCAGCTCACCATTTGTCCGGACAGAGGGGAATGAGCAGTTCTTC	CASSPFVRTEGNEQFF
TRBV7-2	TRBJ1-2	-	TRBD1	TGTGCCAGCAACAGACAGGGGGATCCTGGCTACACCTTC	CASNRQGDPGYTF
TRBV11-3	TRBJ2-2	few	TRBD2	TGTGCCAGCAGCTTAGATCGATGGACTAGCCCGAACACCGGGGAGCTGTTTTTT	CASSLDRWTSPNTGELFF
TRBV9	TRBJ1-6	few	-	TGTGCCAGCAGCGTCGGACTAGAGACGACAGTGCGTAATTCACCCCTCCACTTT	CASSVGLETTVRNSPLHF
TRBV6-2/TRBV6-3	TRBJ2-2	-	-	TGTGCCAGCAGTAATACCCGCCAGGGAAGGCCCGGGGAGCTGTTTTTT	CASSNTRQGRPGELFF
TRBV7-9	TRBJ1-4	-	-	TGTGCCAGCAGCACAGAAGGGGCAGGGCTGGGTGAGCTGTTTTTT	CASSTEGAGLGELFF